This is a list of T cell receptor beta chains from one sample in a study of blood T cell repertoires in COVID-19. Sequenced by immunoSEQ multiplex PCR; TCRdb stores in-frame clones only, minus some. Among approximately 88,000 clones listed, around 82% were seen once. Sequenced material: peripheral blood. Receptor source: a man aged 50-59 years who had recovered from COVID-19. CDR3s include the opening cysteine and the closing phenylalanine or tryptophan. A D gene is named only where the DNA matches it firmly. Where a row states a size, it is once, few, many or the class of an expanded clone; other rows omit it.

J gene | V gene | D gene | clone size | CDR3 DNA | CDR3 protein
TRBJ1-6 | TRBV7-6 | . | . | TGTGCCAGCAGCTTCGGAGGGATGGATTCACCCCTCCACTTT | CASSFGGMDSPLHF
TRBJ2-3 | TRBV21-1 | . | . | TGTGCCAGCAGCAAATTGGCCCTAGCGGAGACCACAGATACGCAGTATTTT | CASSKLALAETTDTQYF
TRBJ2-2 | TRBV3-1/TRBV3-2 | . | . | TGTGCCAGCAGCCTGCGCGGGGAGCTGTTTTTT | CASSLRGELFF
TRBJ2-1 | TRBV5-1 | TRBD2 | . | TGCGCCAGCAGCTTGGGACCGGGGGGTAACAATGAGCAGTTCTTC | CASSLGPGGNNEQFF
TRBJ1-5 | TRBV27 | TRBD1 | . | TGTGCCAGCAGTCAAATCGGACAGGGGAATCAGCCCCAGCATTTT | CASSQIGQGNQPQHF
TRBJ1-3 | TRBV6-6 | TRBD1 | . | TGTGCCAGCAACCTACAGGGGTTTGGAAACACCATATATTTT | CASNLQGFGNTIYF
TRBJ2-1 | TRBV4-3 | TRBD2 | once | TGCGCCAGCAGCCAGGGCGGGACACTGGGACTAGCGGGCGCGGGTGAGCAGTTCTTC | CASSQGGTLGLAGAGEQFF
TRBJ1-1 | TRBV6-1 | . | . | TGTGCCAGCAGTGAAGTTGCCAGGGTGGAAGCTTTCTTT | CASSEVARVEAFF
TRBJ2-1 | TRBV28 | . | few | TGTGCCAGCAGTTTAGCCGGGATAGGCAATGAGCAGTTCTTC | CASSLAGIGNEQFF
TRBJ1-2 | TRBV5-1 | . | . | TGCGCCAGCGCGATCGGGGGACTGGATGGCTACACCTTC | CASAIGGLDGYTF
TRBJ2-1 | TRBV19 | . | . | TGTGCCAGTAGTATCATCAATGAGCAGTTCTTC | CASSIINEQFF
TRBJ2-1 | TRBV6-1 | TRBD2 | few | TGTGCCAGCAGTGATTTAGCGGGGGGGCACAATGAGCAGTTCTTC | CASSDLAGGHNEQFF
TRBJ2-3 | TRBV10-3 | . | . | TGTGCCATCAGAGGATATACAGGATTCACAGATACGCAGTATTTT | CAIRGYTGFTDTQYF
TRBJ1-1 | TRBV10-3 | TRBD1 | . | TGTGCCATCAGTTCCGGGACAGGGACCACCGGTGGTGAAGCTTTCTTT | CAISSGTGTTGGEAFF
TRBJ2-3 | TRBV12-3/TRBV12-4 | . | . | TGTGCCAGCAGTTTAGGGCTAGCCTCGCAGTATTTT | CASSLGLASQYF
TRBJ2-2 | TRBV28 | . | . | TGTGCCAGCAGACGGGAGATCACCGGGGAGCTGTTTTTT | CASRREITGELFF
TRBJ2-7 | TRBV9 | . | . | TGTGCCAGCAGTGCAGACTCATACGAGCAGTACTTC | CASSADSYEQYF
TRBJ1-6 | TRBV2 | . | . | TGTGCCAGCAGTAGACAGGTGGGAAATTCACCCCTCCACTTT | CASSRQVGNSPLHF
TRBJ2-1 | TRBV28 | . | . | TGTGCCAGCAGTTTGGAACAGAACAATGAGCAGTTCTTC | CASSLEQNNEQFF
TRBJ2-3 | TRBV24-1 | TRBD2 | . | TGTGCCACCAGTGATTCCGGACTAGCCAAAGATACGCAGTATTTT | CATSDSGLAKDTQYF
TRBJ1-1 | TRBV9 | . | . | TGTGCCAGCAGCACTGGGGACATCGGCACTGAAGCTTTCTTT | CASSTGDIGTEAFF
TRBJ2-7 | TRBV5-5 | . | . | TGTGCCAGCAGCTTGGTCCCGGGAACCTACGAGCAGTACTTC | CASSLVPGTYEQYF
TRBJ1-1 | TRBV19 | . | few | TGTGCCAGTAGTATAGATCGGGGCAGGGGAAACCCTGAAGCTTTCTTT | CASSIDRGRGNPEAFF
TRBJ2-3 | TRBV7-9 | TRBD2 | . | TGTGCCAGCAGCTTAGGCCTAGCGGTCACGGATACGCAGTATTTT | CASSLGLAVTDTQYF
TRBJ1-2 | TRBV27 | . | . | TGTGCCAGCAGTTTCGCAGGGCTAGGAAACTATGGCTACACCTTC | CASSFAGLGNYGYTF
TRBJ2-7 | TRBV14 | TRBD2 | few | TGTGCCAGCAGCCACTTAGCGGGGGGGGACCCGTACGAGCAGTACTTC | CASSHLAGGDPYEQYF
TRBJ1-1 | TRBV2 | . | . | TGTGCCAGCAGCCTACAGGGAATGAACACTGAAGCTTTCTTT | CASSLQGMNTEAFF
TRBJ2-7 | TRBV5-1 | TRBD2 | . | TGCGCCAGCAGCCCCGGACTAGCGGGAGGGTACGAGCAGTACTTC | CASSPGLAGGYEQYF
TRBJ2-7 | TRBV10-3 | . | . | TGTGCCATCAATAAAACCCCGGGAGTATCTCACGAGCAGTACTTC | CAINKTPGVSHEQYF
TRBJ2-3 | TRBV11-3 | TRBD2 | few | TGTGCCAGCAGCTTAGGGAAGCGGGAAAGCGGGCCAGATACGCAGTATTTT | CASSLGKRESGPDTQYF
TRBJ2-1 | TRBV5-8 | TRBD1 | . | TGTGCCAGCAGCCTTTGGGGTTTTGGGACAGGGGCCAACAATGAGCAGTTCTTC | CASSLWGFGTGANNEQFF
TRBJ2-6 | TRBV3-1/TRBV3-2 | . | . | TGTGCCAGCAGCCCTCGAGGCTCTGGGGCCAACGTCCTGACTTTC | CASSPRGSGANVLTF
TRBJ2-2 | TRBV5-1 | . | . | TGCGCCAGCAGCACGGGGACTTACGCGAACACCGGGGAGCTGTTTTTT | CASSTGTYANTGELFF
TRBJ1-5 | TRBV7-9 | . | . | TGTGCCAGCAGCTTAGCGGCCTCTTCCGGCAATCAGCCCCAGCATTTT | CASSLAASSGNQPQHF
TRBJ2-7 | TRBV6-2/TRBV6-3 | . | . | TGTGCCAGCAGCGGGACTGGCTTAACCTACGAGCAGTACTTC | CASSGTGLTYEQYF
TRBJ2-3 | TRBV6-1 | TRBD1 | few | TGTGCCAGCAGTGGTGAGGGGGCGGTCAGCACAGATACGCAGTATTTT | CASSGEGAVSTDTQYF
TRBJ2-3 | TRBV7-9 | TRBD2 | . | TGTGCCAGCAGCTTGGGCGGGGGGGCTACAGATACGCAGTATTTT | CASSLGGGATDTQYF
TRBJ2-5 | TRBV5-1 | TRBD1 | . | TGCGCCAGCAGCTTGTTAGGGACAGAGAAAGAGACCCAGTACTTC | CASSLLGTEKETQYF
TRBJ1-6 | TRBV11-3 | TRBD1 | . | TGTGCCAGCAGCCGCTATCAGGGGGCTGGGTTTTGTAATTCACCCCTCCACTTT | CASSRYQGAGFCNSPLHF
TRBJ2-7 | TRBV18 | . | . | TGTGCCAGCTCACCGTTGGGACGGGGGAGCTCCTACGAGCAGTACTTC | CASSPLGRGSSYEQYF
TRBJ2-1 | TRBV5-1 | TRBD2 | . | TGCGCCAGCAGCTTGGATCCAGCGGGGGGGTCGAATGAGCAGTTCTTC | CASSLDPAGGSNEQFF